A single sample gave rise to the 19 T cell receptor beta chains below, sequenced in a study of CD8+ T cells in alopecia areata. The sample's treatment: oral pan-JAK inhibitor, 5-10 mg twice daily. After isolation, RNA underwent reverse transcription to generate cDNA as the sequencing template. The assay was immunoSEQ multiplex PCR, and TCRdb's table has in-frame clones only and misses some. The sample has some 180,000 clones, approximately 51% seen once. Here the sequenced sample was CD8+ T cells sorted from blood, taken at week 52, from a patient treated with tofacitinib. All receptors come from a human donor with alopecia areata.

This sequence joins TRBV4-1 and TRBJ2-7; 7 bases are shared with TRBD2. CDR3 size: 16 residues. V gave up 4 bases and J gave up 3 bases; unmatched junction bases: 12. The germline gives CDR1 MGHRA, CDR2 YSYEKL. CDR3 nucleotides: TGCGCCAGCAGCCCTTCAATGCGGGGGATCGACTACGAGCAGTACTTC. It yields the protein CASSPSMRGIDYEQYF.

This sequence joins TRBV13 and TRBJ2-3; D gene unclear. The CDR3 length is 16 residues. Trimming pared 5 bases from V and 0 bases from J, leaving 15 bases between. Germline CDR1 and CDR2: PRHDT and FYEKMQ (reference sequence). The CDR3 reads CASSPRLGYSTDTQYF. The CDR3 nucleotides are TGTGCCAGCAGCCCCCGATTAGGCTACAGCACAGATACGCAGTATTTT.

This chain uses TRBV11-2 with TRBJ2-7; D is unresolved. The CDR3 is made up of 14 amino acids. V lost 5 bases and J lost 3, with 14 bases in between. Germline lookup yields CDR1 SGHAT and CDR2 FQNNGV. In nucleotides, the CDR3 is TGTGCCAGCAGCCCCTTTGGGGAAGACTACGAGCAGTACTTC. This translates into CASSPFGEDYEQYF.

V gene TRBV7-2 combines with J gene TRBJ1-6, with a tentative D call TRBD1 (5 bases). The germline V gene encodes CDR1 SGHTA and CDR2 FQGNSA. V lost 4 bases, J lost 9 bases, and 16 bases lay in between. The CDR3 covers 15 residues. The CDR3 protein is CASSSDGGGGSPLHF. In DNA form, the CDR3 reads TGTGCCAGCAGCTCCGACGGGGGAGGCGGTTCACCCCTCCACTTT.

This clone was seen a handful of times. CDR3 sequence: CASGLKGSYEQYF. CDR3 sequence (DNA): TGTGCTAGTGGTTTGAAGGGGTCCTACGAGCAGTACTTC. The J gene is TRBJ2-7, the V gene TRBV12-5, with TRBD1 as a possible D gene (5 bases). Germline V gene sequence: CDR1 LGHNT, CDR2 FRNRAP. Trimming stripped 2 bases from V and 1 base from J, with 6 bases between. This CDR3 is built from 13 residues.

V and J are TRBV6-5 and TRBJ1-2; no clear D gene. CDR3 length equals 13 residues. Trimming pared 0 bases from V and 4 bases from J, leaving 6 bases between. Germline lookup yields CDR1 MNHEY and CDR2 SVGAGI. CDR3 nucleotide sequence: TGTGCCAGCAGTTACTCAGGCGGCTATGGCTACACCTTC. As protein: CASSYSGGYGYTF.

The chain employs TRBV5-6 and TRBJ2-5; 9 bases align to TRBD2. The CDR3 is made up of 18 amino acids. J gave up 10 bases and V 5 bases, and 24 bases lay outside the gene matches. Germline V CDR1 and CDR2: SGHDT, YYEEEE. The CDR3 loop reads CASRPRALAGATTEGQYF. CDR3 DNA: TGTGCCAGCAGGCCGAGGGCATTAGCGGGGGCCACCACTGAGGGCCAGTACTTC. The full variable domain, in which reference TRBV5-6 and TRBJ2-5 provide the parts outside the CDR3, is DAGVTQSPTHLIKTRGQQVTLRCSPKSGHDTVSWYQQALGQGPQFIFQYYEEEERQRGNFPDRFSGHQFPNYSSELNVNALLLGDSALYLCASRPRALAGATTEGQYFGPGTRLLVL.

The chain combines TRBV4-1 with TRBJ2-7; D remains ambiguous. V was cut by 4 bases and J by 0 bases, with 16 bases left in between. Germline assignment: CDR1 MGHRA and CDR2 YSYEKL. The CDR3 has 16 residues. The CDR3 sequence: CASSPIRTLSSYEQYF. In DNA, the CDR3 is TGCGCCAGCAGCCCAATCCGAACCCTCAGCTCCTACGAGCAGTACTTC.

This chain links TRBV18 with TRBJ2-5, with 8 bases lining up with TRBD1. Germline V gives CDR1 KGHSH, CDR2 LQKENI. V was clipped by 9 bases and J by 4 bases; unmatched bases: 10. This CDR3 is 14 amino acids long. The DNA of the CDR3 is TGTGCCAGTTCCGGGACAGGAGGTAGAGAGACCCAGTACTTC. As protein: CASSGTGGRETQYF.

This chain uses TRBV12-5 with TRBJ2-5; 11 bases agree with TRBD2. Germline CDR1 and CDR2: LGHNT and FRNRAP. The V gene end was trimmed by 1 base and the J gene end by 3 bases; junction bases not matched to a gene: 7. The length of the CDR3 is 17 residues. CDR3 sequence (DNA): TGTGCTAGTGGTTTGGGAATAGCGGGGGGGACGAAAGAGACCCAGTACTTC. Residues: CASGLGIAGGTKETQYF. Full variable domain (remainder filled in from reference TRBV12-5 and TRBJ2-5): DARVTQTPRHKVTEMGQEVTMRCQPILGHNTVFWYRQTMMQGLELLAYFRNRAPLDDSGMPKDRFSAEMPDATLATLKIQPSEPRDSAVYFCASGLGIAGGTKETQYFGPGTRLLVL.

This clone showed up just a few times. This chain links TRBV21-1 with TRBJ1-2. TRBV21-1 is designated a pseudogene. The length of the CDR3 is 14 residues. This CDR3 is CASSNPGLNYGYTF. CDR3 nucleotides: TGTGCCAGCAGCAACCCGGGCCTCAACTATGGCTACACCTTC.

DNA of the CDR3: TGTGCCAGCAGCTTTGGGGGGGGAAGCACAGATACGCAGTATTTT. Amino acids: CASSFGGGSTDTQYF. The chain employs TRBV11-2 and TRBJ2-3; 7 positions match TRBD2. V shed 3 bases and J 0 bases; nucleotides not matched to a gene: 3. This CDR3 contains 15 residues. Germline-derived CDR1 and CDR2 are SGHAT and FQNNGV.

Only a few counts were recorded for this clone. The chain carries TRBV19 and TRBJ1-5; unclear D gene. The CDR3 has 16 amino acids. CDR1 is LNHDA and CDR2 is SQIVND in the germline V gene (reference sequence). V lost 7 bases, J lost 0 bases, and 16 bases lay in between. The CDR3 spells CASIPDVAYSNQPQHF. CDR3 nucleotides: TGTGCCAGTATTCCGGACGTAGCTTATAGCAATCAGCCCCAGCATTTT. Together with reference TRBV19 and TRBJ1-5, the CDR3 gives the full variable domain: DGGITQSPKYLFRKEGQNVTLSCEQNLNHDAMYWYRQDPGQGLRLIYYSQIVNDFQKGDIAEGYSVSREKKESFPLTVTSAQKNPTAFYLCASIPDVAYSNQPQHFGDGTRLSIL.

The chain recombines TRBV30 with TRBJ1-1; weak D call: TRBD1 (6 bases). The CDR3 has 13 amino acids. Trimming stripped 0 bases from V and 7 bases from J, with 12 bases between. The germline V gene has CDR1 GTSNPN and CDR2 SVGIG (reference sequence). CDR3: CAWSVGGHSEAFF. Written as DNA, the CDR3 is TGTGCCTGGAGTGTCGGGGGGCACAGTGAAGCTTTCTTT.

The rearrangement joins TRBV5-1 to TRBJ2-7; D might be TRBD2 (6 bases). Germline-derived CDR1 and CDR2 are SGHRS and YFSETQ. This CDR3 region has 13 residues. The V gene lost 3 bases and the J gene lost 6 bases, with 13 bases spanning the gap. This CDR3 is CASSWGGESEQYF. The CDR3 bases are TGCGCCAGCAGCTGGGGAGGAGAAAGCGAGCAGTACTTC.

The table lists this clone with a few counts. Other nucleotide sequences from this sample produce the same CDR3. J is TRBJ1-2 and V is TRBV30, with D perhaps TRBD1 (5 bases). There are 18 residues in the CDR3. Trimming cost V 4 bases and J 5 bases, with 29 bases left between them. Germline CDR1 and CDR2: GTSNPN and SVGIG (reference sequence). The CDR3 DNA reads as TGTGCCTGGACCCTGACAGCGGGGGTTTCATTCAGCGGGTATGGCTACACCTTC. Protein product: CAWTLTAGVSFSGYGYTF.

The rearrangement uses TRBV14 and TRBJ2-7, with D possibly TRBD2 on 6 matching bases. The CDR3 is 14 residues long. Germline CDR1 and CDR2: SGHDN and FVKESK. V was trimmed by 3 bases and J by 1 base, leaving 10 bases between them. CDR3 nucleotide sequence: TGTGCCAGCAGCCATTGGGGGAGGTCCTACGAGCAGTACTTC. It yields the protein CASSHWGRSYEQYF.

This chain joins TRBV2 and TRBJ2-5; D is unresolved. The CDR3 runs to 12 residues. The germline V and J ends were trimmed by 6 bases and 1 base, with 6 bases remaining between them. Germline CDR1 and CDR2: SNHLY and FYNNEI. The CDR3 DNA reads as TGTGCCAGCAGAACAGTCCAAGAGACCCAGTACTTC. Protein sequence: CASRTVQETQYF.

Only a few counts were recorded for this clone. The rearrangement uses TRBV29-1 and TRBJ2-3; D is unresolved. Germline assignment: CDR1 SQVTM and CDR2 ANQGSEA. Between the trimmed V and J ends, which lost 3 bases and 6 bases, there was a span of 4 bases. The CDR3 is 10 residues long. The chain's CDR3 is CSVDMDTQYF. For the CDR3, the DNA is TGCAGCGTTGATATGGATACGCAGTATTTT.